A single sample is the source of the 32 T cell receptor beta chains below, sequenced in a study of T-cell memory formation after mild COVID-19. MiXCR, run by TCRdb on the 5' RACE reads, gives a single entry per CDR3 protein. Of over 150,000 distinct CDR3 sequences in the sample, about 18% were seen once. The sequencing input was PBMCs or a T cell subset sorted from them (not recorded which). The receptor source for this set is a man aged 18 to 30 who had mild COVID-19 (a few samples of this study predate the infection). Cell type and time point are not known.

This clonotype was observed many times. V and J are TRBV7-8 and TRBJ2-4, with TRBD1 matching over 10 bases. The ends lost 2 bases at V and 5 bases at J; junction bases unmatched: 6. The germline CDR1 and CDR2 sequences are SGHVS and FQNEAQ. This CDR3 is 16 amino acids long. The CDR3, as DNA: TGTGCCAGCAGCTTAACTCATGGACAGGGGGAAAACATTCAGTACTTC. Encoded protein: CASSLTHGQGENIQYF.

The genes are TRBV5-1 and TRBJ1-4, with 12 bases lining up with TRBD1. The CDR3 covers 16 residues. Germline CDR1 and CDR2: SGHRS and YFSETQ. The ends lost 4 bases at V and 5 bases at J; junction bases unmatched: 6. In DNA, the CDR3 is TGCGCCAGCAGCCCCAGCGGGACAGGGGGCAATGAAAAACTGTTTTTT. Its protein product is CASSPSGTGGNEKLFF.

The V gene is TRBV29-1, the J gene TRBJ1-1; possible D gene TRBD1, 5 bases. Per the germline V gene, CDR1 is SQVTM and CDR2 is ANQGSEA. The V and J ends lost 6 bases and 5 bases respectively, with 10 bases between them. The CDR3 is 11 residues long. This CDR3 is CSVVWGTEAFF. The CDR3 DNA reads TGCAGCGTAGTCTGGGGGACTGAAGCTTTCTTT.

This clonotype was counted once. The rearrangement joins TRBV18 to TRBJ1-5; D remains unclear. V was shortened by 6 bases and J by 7 bases, with 16 bases between the two germline ends. The CDR3 loop spans 14 amino acids. Germline CDR1 is KGHSH and CDR2 is LQKENI. This CDR3 is CASSPVGENQPQHF. The CDR3 nucleotides read TGTGCCAGCTCCCCGGTGGGCGAAAACCAGCCCCAGCATTTT. The variable domain in full, completed from reference TRBV18 and TRBJ1-5, reads NAGVMQNPRHLVRRRGQEARLRCSPMKGHSHVYWYRQLPEEGLKFMVYLQKENIIDESGMPKERFSAEFPKEGPSILRIQQVVRGDSAAYFCASSPVGENQPQHFGDGTRLSIL.

V and J are TRBV5-5 and TRBJ2-2; D possibly corresponds to TRBD1 (5 bases). V lost 1 base and J 3 bases, leaving 10 bases between the germline ends. Germline CDR1 and CDR2: SGHKS and YYEKEE (reference sequence). The CDR3 has 15 residues. CDR3 sequence: CASSLKGYDTGELFF. The CDR3 DNA follows: TGTGCCAGCAGCTTGAAGGGGTACGACACCGGGGAGCTGTTTTTT.

The chain carries TRBV20-1 and TRBJ1-1, with 8 nucleotides matching TRBD1. The germline V gene has CDR1 DFQATT and CDR2 SNEGSKA (reference sequence). The CDR3 loop spans 12 amino acids. V shed 4 bases, J shed 5 bases, and the junction held 3 bases outside the gene matches. CDR3 sequence reads: CSATGQGTEAFF. In DNA form, the CDR3 reads TGCAGTGCTACCGGACAGGGAACTGAAGCTTTCTTT.

This clonotype was found a few times. The chain uses TRBV20-1 and TRBJ1-6, with D possibly being TRBD1 (5 bases). Germline V gives CDR1 DFQATT, CDR2 SNEGSKA (reference sequence). Trimming took 4 bases from V and 0 from J, leaving 13 bases between them. This CDR3 has 16 residues. CDR3 loop: CSATLRQSSYNSPLHF. CDR3 coding DNA: TGCAGTGCTACCCTTCGACAGAGCTCCTATAATTCACCCCTCCACTTT.

This clonotype was recorded at least ten times. The V and J genes are TRBV2 and TRBJ2-5, with D perhaps matching TRBD1 (6 bases). The V gene's germline CDR1 is SNHLY and CDR2 FYNNEI. The CDR3 consists of 13 residues. Trimming shortened V by 7 bases and J by 2 bases, and 11 bases separated the two germline ends. The CDR3 region has the DNA TGTGCCAGCAACCGACAGGAACAAGAGACCCAGTACTTC. Translated: CASNRQEQETQYF.

The chain couples TRBV5-6 to TRBJ1-5; no clear D gene. V was cut by 0 bases and J by 10 bases, with 8 bases left in between. The CDR3 totals 12 residues. CDR1 is SGHDT and CDR2 is YYEEEE in the germline V gene. CDR3 DNA sequence: TGTGCCAGCAGCTTGGATTGGGGTCCCCAGCATTTT. Amino acids: CASSLDWGPQHF.

This clonotype was observed a few times. J is TRBJ1-1 and V is TRBV6-2 or TRBV6-3; D perhaps matches TRBD1 (5 bases). Germline V gene lookup returns CDR1 MNHEY and CDR2 SVGEGT. This CDR3 comprises 15 residues. Trimming pared 8 bases from V and 4 bases from J, leaving 20 bases between. The CDR3 DNA is TGTGCCAGCGGTGACTTAGGGGCAGGGACCACTGAAGCTTTCTTT. This gives the protein CASGDLGAGTTEAFF.

The J gene is TRBJ1-3, the V gene TRBV20-1; TRBD1 matches at 7 bases. The CDR3 length is 15 residues. Germline trimming cut 3 bases from V and 2 bases from J; bases unmatched to any gene: 7. Germline CDR1 DFQATT, CDR2 SNEGSKA (reference sequence). DNA of the CDR3: TGCAGTGCTAGGGTTACCACAGGGGCTGGAAACACCATATATTTT. Its translation is CSARVTTGAGNTIYF.

The chain uses TRBV20-1 and TRBJ2-7, with 8 nucleotides matching TRBD1. The CDR3 totals 13 residues. V lost 6 bases, J lost 6 bases, and 10 bases stayed unmatched. Germline CDR1 reads DFQATT; CDR2 reads SNEGSKA (reference sequence). The CDR3 sequence: CSAYPGQGGEQYF. Here the CDR3 DNA reads TGCAGTGCCTACCCTGGACAGGGAGGCGAGCAGTACTTC.

The rearrangement links TRBV11-1 to TRBJ2-7; TRBD1 matches at 8 bases. The CDR3 is made up of 15 amino acids. CDR1 is SGHAT, CDR2 FQDESV, per germline (reference sequence). J was trimmed by 3 bases and V by 5 bases; bases with no gene match: 9. This CDR3 reads CASSERDRQIYEQYF. The CDR3 DNA reads as TGTGCCAGCAGCGAAAGGGACAGGCAAATCTACGAGCAGTACTTC.

This clonotype occurred a few times. CDR3 amino acids: CASSQDRGGTPQETQYF. In nucleotides, the CDR3 is TGCGCCAGCAGCCAAGATCGGGGGGGGACCCCGCAAGAGACCCAGTACTTC. The gene calls are TRBV4-3 and TRBJ2-5; 8 bases are shared with TRBD2. The CDR3 is 17 residues long. From germline, CDR1 is LGHNA and CDR2 YSLEER. Losses at the gene ends were 0 bases for V and 2 bases for J; bases not matched to a gene: 8.

The chain carries TRBV7-2 and TRBJ2-5; the D gene is possibly TRBD2 (5 bases). Trimming stripped 5 bases from V and 2 bases from J, with 12 bases between. The CDR3 consists of 14 residues. Germline V gives CDR1 SGHTA, CDR2 FQGNSA. The CDR3: CASSLVANQETQYF. The CDR3 region has the DNA TGTGCCAGCAGCCTAGTAGCGAATCAAGAGACCCAGTACTTC.

This chain links TRBV28 with TRBJ2-1, with a tentative D call TRBD1 (7 bases). The germline V and J ends were trimmed by 6 bases and 1 base, with 16 bases remaining between them. The CDR3 runs to 16 residues. Germline V gene lookup returns CDR1 MDHEN and CDR2 SYDVKM. The CDR3 loop reads CASSYGGGSSYNEQFF. For the CDR3, the DNA is TGTGCCAGCAGCTACGGAGGGGGCTCTTCCTACAATGAGCAGTTCTTC. The entire variable domain, with the rest obtained from reference TRBV28 and TRBJ2-1, is as follows: DVKVTQSSRYLVKRTGEKVFLECVQDMDHENMFWYRQDPGLGLRLIYFSYDVKMKEKGDIPEGYSVSREKKERFSLILESASTNQTSMYLCASSYGGGSSYNEQFFGPGTRLTVL.

This chain connects TRBV7-2 to TRBJ1-2; possibly TRBD1 for D (6 bases). The CDR3 contains 13 residues. Germline values: CDR1 SGHTA, CDR2 FQGNSA. Trimming pared 1 base from V and 7 bases from J, leaving 10 bases between. CDR3 region: CASSLESGAGYTF. The CDR3 DNA is TGTGCCAGCAGCTTAGAATCGGGGGCTGGCTACACCTTC. The full variable domain, in which reference TRBV7-2 and TRBJ1-2 provide the parts outside the CDR3, is GAGVSQSPSNKVTEKGKDVELRCDPISGHTALYWYRQSLGQGLEFLIYFQGNSAPDKSGLPSDRFSAERTGGSVSTLTIQRTQQEDSAVYLCASSLESGAGYTFGSGTRLTVV.

This clonotype was seen more than once but under ten times. V usage is TRBV12-3 or TRBV12-4 and J usage is TRBJ1-5; D is perhaps TRBD1 (6 bases). The CDR3 is 15 residues long. The V and J ends lost 2 bases and 7 bases respectively, with 15 bases between them. CDR3 DNA sequence: TGTGCCAGCAGTTTATTTCAGACAGGCATCCAGCCCCAGCATTTT. This translates into CASSLFQTGIQPQHF.

V usage is TRBV4-2 and J usage is TRBJ2-1, with 8 bases identical to TRBD2. The CDR3 runs 14 residues. The J segment lost 5 bases and the V segment lost 8 bases, leaving 8 bases of the junction unmatched. CDR1 is LGHNA, CDR2 YNFKEQ, per germline. The CDR3 sequence is CASLSGGLHNEQFF. CDR3 coding DNA: TGTGCCAGCCTGAGCGGGGGCTTACACAATGAGCAGTTCTTC.

V is TRBV12-3 or TRBV12-4 and J is TRBJ1-2; 9 nucleotides agree with TRBD1. This CDR3 has 15 residues. J was trimmed by 8 bases and V by 7 bases; bases with no gene match: 14. In nucleotides, the CDR3 is TGTGCCAGCACCTCTTACCGGGACAGGGTAGGCGGCTACACCTTC. It is translated as CASTSYRDRVGGYTF.

There are a few counts of this clonotype. The CDR3 coding sequence is TGTGCCAGCAGCCTACTTGGGGGGCGTATGGGTGAGCAGTACTTC. Amino acids: CASSLLGGRMGEQYF. The V gene is TRBV13, the J gene TRBJ2-7; D may match TRBD1 or TRBD2 (6 bases each). Germline V gene sequence: CDR1 PRHDT, CDR2 FYEKMQ (reference sequence). This CDR3 has 15 amino acids. The V and J ends lost 5 bases and 7 bases respectively, with 21 bases between them.

The chain uses TRBV11-2 and TRBJ1-2; a weak D match, TRBD1 (6 bases). V was pared by 3 bases and J by 4 bases, with 9 bases between. The CDR3 sequence is 13 residues long. Germline lookup yields CDR1 SGHAT and CDR2 FQNNGV. CDR3 sequence reads: CASSFTGSYGYTF. The CDR3 DNA reads TGTGCCAGCAGCTTTACAGGGAGCTATGGCTACACCTTC.

The chain carries TRBV7-2 and TRBJ1-2; D possibly corresponds to TRBD1 (6 bases). CDR1 and CDR2 from the germline V gene are SGHTA and FQGNSA. The CDR3 runs 16 residues. V shed 4 bases and J shed 9 bases, with 24 bases lying between them. CDR3 in amino acids: CASSSQPTGALLSYTF. In DNA form, the CDR3 reads TGTGCCAGCAGCTCCCAGCCGACGGGGGCCCTGTTGAGCTACACCTTC.

The V call is TRBV3-1, the J call TRBJ2-5, with 10 positions matching TRBD2. The CDR3 runs 16 residues. V was pared by 1 base and J by 5 bases, with 7 bases of the junction left unmatched. Germline values: CDR1 LGHDT, CDR2 YNNKEL (reference sequence). The CDR3 spells CASSQASGGGGETQYF. CDR3 sequence (DNA): TGTGCCAGCAGCCAAGCCAGCGGGGGGGGAGGTGAGACCCAGTACTTC.

The gene calls are TRBV2 and TRBJ1-3, with D unclear. V was clipped by 7 bases and J by 0 bases, with 10 bases between them. The CDR3 runs to 14 residues. Germline V gene data show CDR1 as SNHLY and CDR2 as FYNNEI. CDR3 nucleotides: TGTGCCAGCATTCGGAGAAGCTCTGGAAACACCATATATTTT. Protein: CASIRRSSGNTIYF.

V gene TRBV19 combines with J gene TRBJ1-5, with 9 positions matching TRBD1. The CDR3 contains 15 residues. V shed 3 bases, J shed 3 bases, and the junction held 3 bases outside the gene matches. CDR1 and CDR2 (germline): LNHDA, SQIVND (reference sequence). The CDR3 DNA is TGTGCCAGTAGTATCCGGACAGGGGTCAATCAGCCCCAGCATTTT. This translates into CASSIRTGVNQPQHF.

The rearrangement joins TRBV28 to TRBJ1-6; no clear D. Germline-derived CDR1 and CDR2 are MDHEN and SYDVKM. The CDR3 length is 15 residues. Trimming left V 3 bases short and J 5 bases short, with 11 bases between. The CDR3 reads CASSFLGYDNSPLHF. CDR3 DNA sequence: TGTGCCAGCAGTTTCTTAGGGTATGATAATTCACCCCTCCACTTT.

This chain joins TRBV18 and TRBJ2-3; D call uncertain. This CDR3 contains 14 residues. V was pared by 0 bases and J by 3 bases, with 7 bases between. The germline V gene encodes CDR1 KGHSH and CDR2 LQKENI. The CDR3 sequence: CASSPPVVTDTQYF. The DNA of the CDR3 is TGTGCCAGCTCACCACCAGTCGTGACAGATACGCAGTATTTT.

The chain carries TRBV7-3 and TRBJ2-3; TRBD2 matches 10 bases. CDR3 length equals 17 residues. Germline-derived CDR1 and CDR2 are SGHTA and FQGTGA. V shed 0 bases, J shed 4 bases, and the junction held 7 bases outside the gene matches. The CDR3 DNA is TGTGCCAGCAGCTTAACCGCCCCCCTAGCGGGGGCAGATACGCAGTATTTT. It yields the protein CASSLTAPLAGADTQYF. Drawing the rest from reference TRBV7-3 and TRBJ2-3, the complete variable domain is GAGVSQTPSNKVTEKGKYVELRCDPISGHTALYWYRQSLGQGPEFLIYFQGTGAADDSGLPNDRFFAVRPEGSVSTLKIQRTERGDSAVYLCASSLTAPLAGADTQYFGPGTRLTVL.

The chain employs TRBV20-1 and TRBJ2-1, with D possibly being TRBD2 (5 bases). This CDR3 has 12 residues. Trimming took 6 bases from V and 10 from J, leaving 16 bases between them. Germline loops: CDR1 DFQATT, CDR2 SNEGSKA (reference sequence). CDR3: CSAIRGAGEQFF. The DNA of the CDR3 is TGCAGTGCCATACGGGGTGCCGGCGAGCAGTTCTTC.

This clonotype was seen a handful of times. The chain joins TRBV7-9 to TRBJ1-1; D may be TRBD1 (5 bases). Germline CDR1 is SEHNR and CDR2 is FQNEAQ (reference sequence). The ends were cut back, 7 bases at V and 8 bases at J, with 11 bases in the middle. The length of the CDR3 is 11 residues. The CDR3 nucleotides are TGTGCCAGCACCCCTTACAGGGAAGCTTTCTTT. It encodes CASTPYREAFF.

This sequence joins TRBV18 and TRBJ2-5; D ambiguous. Germline assignment: CDR1 KGHSH and CDR2 LQKENI. The V end was cut by 3 bases, the J end by 1 base, with 12 bases between. The CDR3 extends over 15 amino acids. The CDR3 DNA reads TGTGCCAGCTCACCGCCCCAAGGGCCCCAAGAGACCCAGTACTTC. As protein: CASSPPQGPQETQYF.